This TCR beta chain was sequenced during a study of cytomegalovirus exposure and HLA in healthy donors. Study-wide results and caveats: Later on, an analysis showed TCR association rates differing by HLA locus, with DRB1 the most and HLA-C the fewest. Per a later analysis, 15,000 to 20,000 TCR beta sequences showed association with HLA alleles at 0.05 false discovery rate. Later analysis revealed greater clonal expansion in HLA-associated TCR beta chains than in equally common others. Overall, roughly 150 TCR beta chains were annotated as cytomegalovirus-associated.

The PCR employed 60 Vbeta primers together with 13 Jbeta primers. The data were produced by immunoSEQ multiplex PCR, yet TCRdb's version contains in-frame clones alone and is incomplete. The sample holds over 100,000 clones, roughly 79% seen once. As concerns this clone: Its target is not known.

Per germline, CDR1 SGHTA and CDR2 FQGNSA. The CDR3 has 15 residues. The clonotype originates from a woman younger than 45 in good health and CMV-seronegative. The sequenced sample consisted of PBMCs. V usage is TRBV7-2 and J usage is TRBJ2-2, with TRBD2 matching 7 bases. The CDR3 bases are TGTGCTACCGGCGTGGCGGGAGAACGCACCGGGGAGCTGTTTTTT. This codes for CATGVAGERTGELFF. The full variable domain, rest sourced from reference TRBV7-2 and TRBJ2-2, is GAGVSQSPSNKVTEKGKDVELRCDPISGHTALYWYRQSLGQGLEFLIYFQGNSAPDKSGLPSDRFSAERTGGSVSTLTIQRTQQEDSAVYLCATGVAGERTGELFFGEGSRLTVL.